This T cell receptor beta chain appears in the sequencing data of a study of shared clonotypes between healthy human individuals. Study-wide results and caveats: Naive subsets tended to show greater estimated richness than memory subsets. Four donors had approximately 4.6% of their naive CD4 clonotypes in common.

Per sorted-subset replicate PCR, input was roughly 200 ng DNA, representing tens of thousands of T cell genomes. Generated by immunoSEQ multiplex PCR, the TCRdb table keeps only in-frame clones and is missing some. The sample lists 2 million to 2.5 million clones, around 93% occurring once. For this clone: Its antigen is undetermined.

CDR1 MNHNY and CDR2 SVGAGI come from the germline V gene (reference sequence). This CDR3 contains 15 residues. Trimming took off 4 bases at V and 3 bases at J, with 15 bases between the two ends. The sequenced sample consisted of naive CD4+ T cells from PBMCs. This sample's subset: CD45RA+ positively selected. This sequence originates from a man aged 18-30 years in good health. Some clones in this sample may be carry-over from other donors' samples. The rearrangement uses TRBV6-6 and TRBJ1-1; D gene ambiguous. The CDR3 DNA follows: TGTGCCAGCAGTTCCAATCGAACGCCCTACACTGAAGCTTTCTTT. This codes for CASSSNRTPYTEAFF.